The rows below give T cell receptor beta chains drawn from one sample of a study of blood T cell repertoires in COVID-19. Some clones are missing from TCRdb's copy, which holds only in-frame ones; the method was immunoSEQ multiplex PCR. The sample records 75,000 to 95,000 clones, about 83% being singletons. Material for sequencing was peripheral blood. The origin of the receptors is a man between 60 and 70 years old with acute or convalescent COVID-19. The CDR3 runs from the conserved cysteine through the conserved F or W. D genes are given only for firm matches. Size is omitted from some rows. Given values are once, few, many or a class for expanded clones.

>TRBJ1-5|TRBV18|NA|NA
CASSPRPSVGNEQPQHF
TGTGCCAGCTCACCACGCCCCTCGGTGGGCAATGAACAGCCCCAGCATTTT
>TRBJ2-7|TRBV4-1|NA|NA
CASSQDKTYEQYF
TGCGCCAGCAGCCAAGACAAAACCTACGAGCAGTACTTC
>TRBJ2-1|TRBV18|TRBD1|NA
CASSSRQGMGYNEQFF
TGTGCCAGCTCATCCCGACAGGGGATGGGGTACAATGAGCAGTTCTTC
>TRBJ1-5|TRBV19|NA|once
CASSLGGPVRNQPQHF
TGTGCCAGTAGTCTGGGGGGGCCAGTTCGCAATCAGCCCCAGCATTTT
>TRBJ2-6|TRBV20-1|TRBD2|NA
CSASPSGGHSGANVLTF
TGCAGTGCTAGTCCCAGCGGGGGACACTCTGGGGCCAACGTCCTGACTTTC
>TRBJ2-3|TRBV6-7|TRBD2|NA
CASSYSLPSGGSTDTQYF
TGTGCCAGCAGTTACTCGTTGCCTAGCGGGGGGAGCACAGATACGCAGTATTTT
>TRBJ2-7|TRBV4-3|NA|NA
CASSQDLNPNEQYF
TGCGCCAGCAGCCAAGATCTGAACCCTAACGAGCAGTACTTC
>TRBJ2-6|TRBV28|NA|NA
CASSLFLRIGRSGANVLTF
TGTGCCAGCAGTCTATTTCTTCGAATTGGGCGCTCTGGGGCCAACGTCCTGACTTTC
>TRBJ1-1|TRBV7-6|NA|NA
CASSSLGGAEAFF
TGTGCCAGCAGCTCATTGGGAGGCGCTGAAGCTTTCTTT
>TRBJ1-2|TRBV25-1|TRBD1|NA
CASSEDRRYGYTF
TGTGCCAGCAGTGAGGACAGGCGCTATGGCTACACCTTC
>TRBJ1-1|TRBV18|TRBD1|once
CASSSQGEGTEAFF
TGTGCCAGCTCATCGCAGGGGGAAGGGACTGAAGCTTTCTTT
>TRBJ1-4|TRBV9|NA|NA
CASSVQGLGEKLFF
TGTGCCAGCAGCGTTCAGGGGCTAGGTGAAAAACTGTTTTTT
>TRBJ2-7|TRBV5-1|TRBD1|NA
CASSFLQGAYEQYF
TGCGCCAGCAGCTTCCTACAGGGGGCCTACGAGCAGTACTTC
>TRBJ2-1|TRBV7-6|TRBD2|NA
CASSQRGRNEQFF
TGTGCCAGCAGTCAGCGGGGGCGCAATGAGCAGTTCTTC
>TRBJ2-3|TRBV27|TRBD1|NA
CASSDRDREKLTSTDTQYF
TGTGCCAGCAGCGACAGGGACAGGGAGAAGTTAACTAGCACAGATACGCAGTATTTT
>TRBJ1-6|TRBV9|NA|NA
CASNRGDSGNSPLHF
TGTGCCAGCAACAGAGGAGACTCAGGGAATTCACCCCTCCACTTT
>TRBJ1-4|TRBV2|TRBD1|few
CASSRDRGHPNEKLFF
TGTGCCAGCAGTAGGGACAGGGGGCATCCTAATGAAAAACTGTTTTTT
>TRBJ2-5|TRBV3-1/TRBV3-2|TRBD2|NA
CASSQAGGAEETQYF
TGTGCCAGCAGCCAAGCGGGAGGCGCAGAAGAGACCCAGTACTTC
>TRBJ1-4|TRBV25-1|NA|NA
CASSIAGSNEKLFF
TGTGCCAGCAGTATTGCGGGGAGTAATGAAAAACTGTTTTTT
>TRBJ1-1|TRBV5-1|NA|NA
CASSLGDTLSGTEAFF
TGCGCCAGCAGCTTGGGGGACACTCTTTCCGGCACTGAAGCTTTCTTT
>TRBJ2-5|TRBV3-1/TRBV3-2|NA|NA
CASSSLETQYF
TGTGCCAGCAGCAGCTTAGAGACCCAGTACTTC
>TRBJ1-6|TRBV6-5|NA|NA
CAIRGQGNSPLHF
TGTGCCATCCGGGGACAAGGAAATTCACCCCTCCACTTT
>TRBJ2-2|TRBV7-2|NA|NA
CASSLVGGPQTGELFF
TGTGCCAGCAGCTTAGTGGGGGGGCCACAAACCGGGGAGCTGTTTTTT
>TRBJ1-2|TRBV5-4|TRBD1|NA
CASSGGTANYGYTF
TGTGCCAGCAGCGGGGGGACAGCTAACTATGGCTACACCTTC
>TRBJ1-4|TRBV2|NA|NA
CASGAEKLFF
TGTGCCAGCGGTGCGGAAAAACTGTTTTTT
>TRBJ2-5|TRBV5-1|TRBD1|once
CASSKGTGYQETQYF
TGCGCCAGCAGCAAGGGGACAGGGTACCAAGAGACCCAGTACTTC
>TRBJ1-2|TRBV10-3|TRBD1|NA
CAIRGNRTGNYGYTF
TGTGCCATCAGGGGAAACCGGACAGGGAACTATGGCTACACCTTC